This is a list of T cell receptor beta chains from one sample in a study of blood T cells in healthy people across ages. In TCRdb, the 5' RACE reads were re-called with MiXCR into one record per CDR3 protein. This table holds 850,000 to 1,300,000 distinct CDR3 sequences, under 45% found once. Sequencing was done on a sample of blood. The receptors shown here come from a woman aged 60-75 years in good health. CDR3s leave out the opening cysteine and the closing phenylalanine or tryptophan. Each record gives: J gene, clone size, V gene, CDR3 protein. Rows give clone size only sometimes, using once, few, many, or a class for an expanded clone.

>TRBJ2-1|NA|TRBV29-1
STGLAVYNEQF
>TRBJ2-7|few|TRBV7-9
ASSLLVYPYEQY
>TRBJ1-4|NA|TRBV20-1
TTGLNEKLF
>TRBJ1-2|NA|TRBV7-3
ASSLNTGYGYT
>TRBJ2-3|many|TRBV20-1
SARYTDTQY
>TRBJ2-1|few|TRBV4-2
ASSQWVSGSYNEQF
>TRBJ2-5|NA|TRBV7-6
ASSLAPLSEQY
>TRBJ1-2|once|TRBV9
ASSTQGQYGYT
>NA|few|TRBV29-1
SAQMDCEQY
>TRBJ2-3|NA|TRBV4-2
ASSQKSGRGSDTQY
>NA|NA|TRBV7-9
ASSGGTGKFSEQY
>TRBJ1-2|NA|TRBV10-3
AISVHGGNYGYT
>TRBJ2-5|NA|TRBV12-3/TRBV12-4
ASSWTAGNEQY
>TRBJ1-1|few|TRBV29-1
SVELRGGEAF
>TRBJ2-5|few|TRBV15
ATSRGSGQETQY
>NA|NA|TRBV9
ASSVGTGSSYNEQY
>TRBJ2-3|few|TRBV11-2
ASSLDDPTDTQY
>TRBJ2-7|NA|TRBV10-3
AISGGLAFSYEQY
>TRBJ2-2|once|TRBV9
ASSTQMGELF
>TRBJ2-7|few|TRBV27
ASRGLAGEIAYEQY
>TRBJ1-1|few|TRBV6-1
ASSETLNTEAF
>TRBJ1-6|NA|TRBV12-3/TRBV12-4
ASRAKGNSPLH
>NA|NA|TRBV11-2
ASSWLAVSEQY
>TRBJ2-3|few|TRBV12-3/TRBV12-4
ASSPQLRGSTDTQY
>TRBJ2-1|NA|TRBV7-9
ASSLGWTGSYNEQF
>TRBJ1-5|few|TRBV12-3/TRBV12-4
ASAAVVQPQH
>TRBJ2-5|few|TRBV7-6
ASSLLAGVSQETQY
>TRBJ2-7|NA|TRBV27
ASGWGTGGSSYEQY
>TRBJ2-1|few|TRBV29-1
SVGLLAGGHEQF
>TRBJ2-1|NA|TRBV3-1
ASSQNEWTGGLNEQF
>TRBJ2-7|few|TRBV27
ASMGQESSYEQY
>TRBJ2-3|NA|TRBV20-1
SARRWGQGSGDTQY
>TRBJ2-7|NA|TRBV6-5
ASSYQGADEQY
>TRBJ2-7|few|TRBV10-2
ATRRQGNYEQY
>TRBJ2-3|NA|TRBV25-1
ASSEGDWLDTQY
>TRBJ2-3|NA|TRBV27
ASSFSRGLGVSDTQY
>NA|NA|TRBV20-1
SARATTNYEQY
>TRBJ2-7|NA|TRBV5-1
ASSPGTGHNEQY
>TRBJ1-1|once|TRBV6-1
ASSEVDAAEAF
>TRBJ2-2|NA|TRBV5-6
ASSLWQVTGELF
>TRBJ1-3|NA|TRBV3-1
ASSQVGGRYSGNTIY
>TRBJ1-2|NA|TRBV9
ASSVEAGGDYGYT
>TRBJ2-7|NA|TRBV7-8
ARSLDGSPYEQY
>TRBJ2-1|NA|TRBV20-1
SASRRLHEQF
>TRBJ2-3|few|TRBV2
ASRKQGTSTDTQY
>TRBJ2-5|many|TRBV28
ASSLLAQETQY
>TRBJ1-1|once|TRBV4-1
ASSHSAGGNTEAF
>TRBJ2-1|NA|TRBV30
AWSPISNEQF
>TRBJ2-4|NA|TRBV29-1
SVEVSEGNIQY
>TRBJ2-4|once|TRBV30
AWSVPSDGYIQY
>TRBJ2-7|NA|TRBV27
ASSVAGVSYEQY
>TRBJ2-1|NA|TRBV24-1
ATSSRDSYNEQF
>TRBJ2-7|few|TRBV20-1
SASPLAQYEQY
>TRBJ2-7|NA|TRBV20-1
SARDDPGQIYEQY
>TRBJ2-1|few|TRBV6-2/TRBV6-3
ASTYQRTGAGNEQF
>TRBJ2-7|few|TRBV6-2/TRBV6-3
ASRGGEGPNEQY